The 20 T cell receptor beta chains presented below share a single source sample, sequenced in a study of T cells in Graves' hyperthyroidism and ophthalmopathy. From RNA transcripts, TCR beta CDR3 regions were amplified. Using the HTBI primer set, a first-round RT-PCR was run on the TCR CDR3. Via MiXCR, TCRdb re-called the multiplex PCR reads, giving one row per CDR3 protein. Seen here are about 96,000 distinct CDR3 sequences, around 50% observed once, and the top ten hold 27%. The sequenced sample consisted of blood. The source is a woman in her thirties or forties with Graves' hyperthyroidism.

As regards this clonotype: A much larger clone sits a single nucleotide away, making a read error possible. The rearrangement joins TRBV14 to TRBJ2-6, with D possibly called TRBD1 or TRBD2 (5 bases each). The CDR3 runs 17 residues. Germline CDR1 SGHDN, CDR2 FVKESK. The DNA for the CDR3 is TGTGCCAGCAGGCCCTCCGGACTGAGCTCTGGGGCCAACATCCTGACTTTC. This encodes CASRPSGLSSGANILTF. The full variable domain, completed using reference TRBV14 and TRBJ2-6, is EAGVTQFPSHSVIEKGQTVTLRCDPISGHDNLYWYRRVMGKEIKFLLHFVKESKQDESGMPNNRFLAERTGGTYSTLKVQPAELEDSGVYFCASRPSGLSSGANILTFGAGSRLTVL.

This rearrangement joins TRBV5-4 to TRBJ2-2; D may be TRBD1 (6 bases). The V gene's germline CDR1 is SGHNT and CDR2 YYREEE (reference sequence). V was shortened by 4 bases and J by 3 bases, with 13 bases between the two germline ends. This CDR3 is built from 15 residues. The CDR3 loop is CASSPGRTDTGELFF. CDR3 coding DNA: TGTGCCAGCAGCCCCGGTCGGACAGACACCGGGGAGCTGTTTTTT.

This clonotype was detected ten times or more. The chain joins TRBV4-2 to TRBJ1-2; D is undetermined. The CDR3 is 11 amino acids. The V and J ends lost 2 bases and 10 bases respectively, with 8 bases between them. Per the germline V gene, CDR1 is LGHNA and CDR2 is YNFKEQ. CDR3 sequence (DNA): TGTGCCAGCAGCCAACAGGATACCTACACCTTC. It translates to CASSQQDTYTF.

Turning to this clonotype: This is likely a read error, given that the CDR3 carries no conserved phenylalanine or tryptophan at its end. The limits of the CDR3 on the DNA are not certain, so only TCRdb's listed CDR3 is given. The chain recombines TRBV7-3 with TRBJ1-4. Germline V gene sequence: CDR1 SGHTA, CDR2 FQGTGA. The CDR3 length equals 8 residues, ends included. CDR3: CASSLSAV.

This clonotype occurred many times. The genes are TRBV3-1 and TRBJ1-4; D ambiguous. Germline-derived CDR1 and CDR2 are LGHDT and YNNKEL (reference sequence). The CDR3 sequence is 14 residues long. V dropped 0 bases and J dropped 4 bases, with 6 bases sitting between them. CDR3 nucleotides: TGTGCCAGCAGCCAAGACCAGCTTAATGAAAAACTGTTTTTT. Its protein product is CASSQDQLNEKLFF.

As regards this clonotype: The junction departs from the called germline gene at one end, perhaps through a read error. In nucleotides, the CDR3 is TGTGCCACTCAAACGGGGGGCGGGAAGACCCAATACTTC. As protein: CATQTGGGKTQYF. This chain connects TRBV10-3 to TRBJ2-5, with D possibly being TRBD2 (7 bases). Germline loops: CDR1 ENHRY, CDR2 SYGVKD. This CDR3 comprises 13 residues.

This clonotype was recorded many times. The chain couples TRBV9 to TRBJ2-6; possibly TRBD1 or TRBD2 for D (5 bases each). CDR1 SGDLS and CDR2 YYNGEE come from the germline V gene. Trimming took off 6 bases at V and 4 bases at J, with 14 bases between the two ends. This CDR3 is built from 15 residues. CDR3 bases: TGTGCCAGCACCGAGGGGACCTTGGGGGCCAACGTCCTGACTTTC. Its translation is CASTEGTLGANVLTF. Full variable domain (rest looked up from reference TRBV9 and TRBJ2-6): DSGVTQTPKHLITATGQRVTLRCSPRSGDLSVYWYQQSLDQGLQFLIQYYNGEERAKGNILERFSAQQFPDLHSELNLSSLELGDSALYFCASTEGTLGANVLTFGAGSRLTVL.

This clonotype was counted only a few times. The J gene is TRBJ2-7, the V gene TRBV7-2; 7 bases match TRBD1. The tail of the sequence fits TRBJ2-5 better, so the J call may be wrong. There are 15 residues in the CDR3. The germline gives CDR1 SGHTA, CDR2 FQGNSA. The DNA for the CDR3 is TGTGCCAGCAGCGCCCAACAGGGGAGAGGAGAGACCCAGTACTTC. Translating it yields CASSAQQGRGETQYF.

This clonotype was counted many times. This chain joins TRBV5-1 and TRBJ2-6; unclear D gene. This CDR3 contains 13 residues. CDR1 SGHRS and CDR2 YFSETQ come from the germline V gene. Trimming cost V 4 bases and J 1 base, with 3 bases left between them. The DNA for the CDR3 is TGCGCCAGCAGCGAATCTGGGGCCAACGTCCTGACTTTC. As protein: CASSESGANVLTF.

This clonotype appeared many times. The chain carries TRBV5-1 and TRBJ2-2, with 7 bases matching TRBD2. V lost 6 bases and J lost 7; bases outside the gene matches: 9. The germline gives CDR1 SGHRS, CDR2 YFSETQ. The CDR3 extends over 14 amino acids. Here the CDR3 reads CASTLARRGGELFF. The DNA of the CDR3 is TGCGCCAGCACACTAGCGAGGAGGGGCGGGGAGCTGTTTTTT.

The chain joins TRBV6-5 to TRBJ2-5; 7 bases fit TRBD2. The CDR3 length is 13 residues. Looked up from germline, CDR1 is MNHEY and CDR2 is SVGAGI. Germline trimming cut 8 bases from V and 5 bases from J; bases unmatched to any gene: 8. The CDR3 here is CASRGWREETQYF. CDR3 sequence (DNA): TGTGCCAGCCGGGGGTGGCGGGAGGAGACCCAGTACTTC.

This clonotype has only a few counts. The rearrangement uses TRBV29-1 and TRBJ2-7; D gene uncertain. Germline CDR1 SQVTM, CDR2 ANQGSEA. V shed 8 bases and J shed 2 bases, with 13 bases lying between them. The CDR3 has 12 amino acids. The CDR3 DNA is TGCAGCTTACAGCCAAGAGCCTACGAGCAGTACTTC. Its protein product is CSLQPRAYEQYF.

The table lists this clonotype with a few counts. This chain links TRBV2 with TRBJ2-7; perhaps D is TRBD1 or TRBD2 (5 bases each). Trimming took 6 bases from V and 3 from J, leaving 15 bases between them. This CDR3 is 14 amino acids long. Germline lookup yields CDR1 SNHLY and CDR2 FYNNEI. CDR3 in amino acids: CASSPGRGFYEQYF. The DNA of the CDR3 is TGTGCCAGCAGCCCCGGACGGGGCTTCTACGAGCAGTACTTC.

This clonotype was seen more than once but under ten times. The genes are TRBV29-1 and TRBJ2-7; perhaps TRBD2 as D (6 bases). Germline V lookup: CDR1 SQVTM, CDR2 ANQGSEA. This CDR3 contains 12 residues. Trimming took off 2 bases at V and 2 bases at J, with 7 bases between the two ends. CDR3 sequence (DNA): TGCAGCGTTGAACCGGGGGCCTACGAGCAGTACTTC. Protein: CSVEPGAYEQYF.

This chain uses TRBV29-1 with TRBJ2-7; 9 bases are a match to TRBD1. CDR1 and CDR2 from the germline V gene are SQVTM and ANQGSEA. There are 12 residues in the CDR3. V shed 6 bases and J 5 bases; nucleotides not matched to a gene: 5. CDR3 amino acids: CSVRTGDNEQYF. CDR3 in DNA: TGCAGCGTGAGGACAGGGGACAACGAGCAGTACTTC.

This clonotype has at least ten counts. The CDR3 DNA reads as TGCAGTGCTAGAGGGACGGTGGGGAATTCACCCCTCCACTTT. Its protein product is CSARGTVGNSPLHF. The chain uses TRBV20-1 and TRBJ1-6; D gene unclear. The CDR3 is 14 residues long. V was cut by 1 base and J by 7 bases, with 11 bases left in between. Germline V gene sequence: CDR1 DFQATT, CDR2 SNEGSKA (reference sequence).

The chain couples TRBV7-2 to TRBJ2-5; a weak D match, TRBD1 (6 bases). V was trimmed by 1 base and J by 5 bases, leaving 11 bases between them. The CDR3 runs 14 residues. Germline loops: CDR1 SGHTA, CDR2 FQGNSA. The chain's CDR3 is CASSLGGGGETQYF. The CDR3 DNA reads TGTGCCAGCAGCTTAGGAGGGGGTGGGGAGACCCAGTACTTC.

Regarding this clonotype: The junction shows a germline mismatch at one end, possibly a read error. The chain joins TRBV6-6 to TRBJ1-1; D call uncertain. This CDR3 region has 12 residues. Germline V gene sequence: CDR1 MNHNY, CDR2 SVGAGI (reference sequence). The CDR3 region is CASSPHNTEASF. Written as DNA, the CDR3 is TGTGCTAGCAGTCCTCACAACACTGAAGCTTCCTTT.

This clonotype was counted at least ten times. The chain employs TRBV9 and TRBJ2-7; 11 bases line up with TRBD1. Germline values: CDR1 SGDLS, CDR2 YYNGEE. With V trimmed by 2 bases and J by 7 bases, 8 bases remained unmatched. This CDR3 has 15 residues. The CDR3 DNA reads TGTGCCAGCAGCGTCTCGGGACAGGGGGTAAGGGAGCAGTACTTC. Translation gives CASSVSGQGVREQYF.

The sample holds many counts of this clonotype. The chain links TRBV10-3 to TRBJ1-4, with a possible D match to TRBD1 (6 bases). Germline loops: CDR1 ENHRY, CDR2 SYGVKD. V lost 11 bases to trimming and J lost 5 bases, with 15 bases between them. This CDR3 is 13 amino acids long. Written as DNA, the CDR3 is TGTGCCCACAGACAGGCAAACAATGAAAAACTGTTTTTT. Its translation: CAHRQANNEKLFF.